These T cell receptor beta chains were read from a single sample in a study of T cells in Graves' hyperthyroidism and ophthalmopathy. MiXCR was run by TCRdb on the multiplex PCR reads, yielding one entry per CDR3 protein. This sample has approximately 370,000 distinct CDR3 sequences; roughly 17% occur once, and the top ten carry roughly 35%. The material sequenced was blood. Source of these receptors: a woman between 25 and 40 years old with Graves' hyperthyroidism that later progressed to Graves' ophthalmopathy. Both conserved end residues are part of each CDR3. D genes are given only for firm matches. Clone size appears in some rows only: once, few, many, or a class for an expanded clone.

many,.,TRBV28,TRBJ2-2,CASREAGTKRAGELFF,TGTGCCAGCAGAGAAGCCGGGACAAAAAGGGCTGGGGAGCTGTTTTTT
.,TRBD2,TRBV20-1,TRBJ2-3,CSAKIAGGRADTQYF,TGCAGTGCCAAAATAGCGGGGGGGCGGGCAGATACGCAGTATTTT
many,TRBD1,TRBV18,TRBJ2-7,CASSPPGTGDYEQYF,TGTGCCAGCTCACCGCCCGGGACAGGGGATTACGAGCAGTACTTC
.,.,TRBV18,TRBJ2-2,CASSPPGTARNTGELFF,TGTGCCAGCTCACCACCGGGGACCGCACGGAACACCGGGGAGCTGTTTTTT
few,.,TRBV9,TRBJ1-2,CASTSGPLYGYTF,TGTGCCAGCACCTCAGGTCCGTTATATGGCTACACCTTC
many,.,TRBV7-9,TRBJ2-1,CASSSNPQYNEQFF,TGTGCCAGCAGCTCCAACCCACAGTACAATGAGCAGTTCTTC
many,TRBD2,TRBV12-3/TRBV12-4,TRBJ2-7,CASGQSGSSYEQYF,TGTGCCAGCGGCCAAAGCGGGAGCTCCTACGAGCAGTACTTC
many,TRBD1,TRBV6-1,TRBJ2-5,CASSRSTGGRETQYF,TGTGCCAGCAGTCGAAGTACAGGGGGCAGAGAGACCCAGTACTTC
.,TRBD1,TRBV5-1,TRBJ2-7,CASRGTGGPGEQYF,TGCGCCAGCAGGGGGACAGGGGGCCCGGGCGAGCAGTACTTC
.,.,TRBV6-2/TRBV6-3,TRBJ2-1,CASSPRIARRWNEQFF,TGTGCCAGCAGCCCTAGAATCGCCCGGAGATGGAATGAGCAGTTCTTC
.,.,TRBV2,TRBJ2-3,CASSARGRGTDTQYF,TGTGCCAGCAGCGCCAGGGGGAGGGGCACAGATACGCAGTATTTT
.,.,TRBV9,TRBJ1-3,CASSLHPQGAGNTIYF,TGTGCCAGCAGCCTTCACCCGCAGGGTGCTGGAAACACCATATATTTT
many,.,TRBV11-1,TRBJ2-3,CASSRLGSADTQYF,TGTGCCAGCAGCCGCCTAGGGTCCGCAGATACGCAGTATTTT
.,TRBD2,TRBV9,TRBJ2-7,CASSSLAGGHEQYF,TGTGCCAGCAGCTCTCTAGCGGGAGGACACGAGCAGTACTTC